The 21 T cell receptor beta chains below all came from one sample that was sequenced in a study of Tregs in tolerant kidney transplant recipients. TCRdb's table, derived via immunoSEQ multiplex PCR, lists solely in-frame clones and lacks some. The sample has 70,000 to 95,000 clones, 85% to 95% seen once. The material sequenced was Tregs from blood, taken before the transplant. The source of these receptors is a human donor who received a combined kidney and bone marrow transplant.

On this clone: Other DNA sequences in this sample translate to the same CDR3. Here the CDR3 DNA reads TGTGCCAGCAGCTCCTTTGGTCAGGGGGCTTTTTTCTACGAGCAGTACTTC. As protein: CASSSFGQGAFFYEQYF. This chain joins TRBV7-2 and TRBJ2-7, with 8 bases lining up with TRBD1. There are 17 residues in the CDR3. In germline, CDR1 is SGHTA, CDR2 FQGNSA. The ends lost 4 bases at V and 3 bases at J; junction bases unmatched: 14.

The chain uses TRBV5-4 and TRBJ1-1, with D maybe TRBD1 (5 bases). V lost 4 bases and J 0 bases, leaving 7 bases between the germline ends. The CDR3 extends over 13 amino acids. Germline lookup yields CDR1 SGHNT and CDR2 YYREEE (reference sequence). The DNA for the CDR3 is TGTGCCAGCAGCAGGGGCATGAACACTGAAGCTTTCTTT. It encodes CASSRGMNTEAFF. The full variable domain, with the rest looked up from reference TRBV5-4 and TRBJ1-1, is ETGVTQSPTHLIKTRGQQVTLRCSSQSGHNTVSWYQQALGQGPQFIFQYYREEENGRGNFPPRFSGLQFPNYSSELNVNALELDDSALYLCASSRGMNTEAFFGQGTRLTVV.

CDR3 sequence (DNA): TGCGCCAGCAGCCAAGATAGAGGGGTCGGGTACGAGCAGTACTTC. Its protein is CASSQDRGVGYEQYF. This chain connects TRBV4-1 to TRBJ2-7, with D perhaps matching TRBD1 or TRBD2 (5 bases each). V was cut by 0 bases and J by 4 bases, with 13 bases left in between. The CDR3 contains 15 residues. Germline assignment: CDR1 MGHRA and CDR2 YSYEKL.

The chain couples TRBV7-9 to TRBJ2-5; 8 bases line up with TRBD2. The CDR3 length is 15 residues. Germline values: CDR1 SEHNR, CDR2 FQNEAQ (reference sequence). J lost 2 bases, V lost 5 bases, and 7 bases had no gene match. The CDR3 protein is CASSPFSGAQETQYF. The CDR3 nucleotides are TGTGCCAGCAGCCCCTTTAGCGGGGCTCAAGAGACCCAGTACTTC. The whole variable domain, remainder taken from reference TRBV7-9 and TRBJ2-5, is DTGVSQNPRHKITKRGQNVTFRCDPISEHNRLYWYRQTLGQGPEFLTYFQNEAQLEKSRLLSDRFSAERPKGSFSTLEIQRTEQGDSAMYLCASSPFSGAQETQYFGPGTRLLVL.

This clone has just one count. The chain is built from TRBV10-1 and TRBJ2-3; no reliable D call. Trimming pared 5 bases from V and 6 bases from J, leaving 15 bases between. The CDR3 totals 14 residues. Germline-derived CDR1 and CDR2 are WNHNN and SYGVQD (reference sequence). CDR3 nucleotide sequence: TGCGCCAGCAGTCCCCGGGCGCAGAGGGATACGCAGTATTTT. Translating it yields CASSPRAQRDTQYF.

The chain joins TRBV4-1 to TRBJ2-5, with 7 bases lining up with TRBD2. This CDR3 region has 14 residues. Per the germline V gene, CDR1 is MGHRA and CDR2 is YSYEKL. V was pared by 4 bases and J by 4 bases, with 6 bases of the junction left unmatched. As DNA, the CDR3 is TGCGCCAGCAGCCCCTCGGGGGGACGAGAGACCCAGTACTTC. This translates into CASSPSGGRETQYF.

This chain uses TRBV30 with TRBJ1-1, with D unclear. Germline assignment: CDR1 GTSNPN and CDR2 SVGIG (reference sequence). The V and J ends lost 0 bases and 1 base respectively, with 9 bases between them. This CDR3 has 14 amino acids. The CDR3 loop is CAWSVRRTNTEAFF. The CDR3, as DNA: TGTGCCTGGAGTGTAAGGAGAACGAACACTGAAGCTTTCTTT.

This clone was counted once. The rearrangement links TRBV19 to TRBJ1-1; D uncertain. The germline V and J ends were trimmed by 5 bases and 1 base, with 11 bases remaining between them. This CDR3 is built from 14 residues. Germline CDR1 and CDR2: LNHDA and SQIVND (reference sequence). As DNA, the CDR3 is TGTGCCAGTAGTGTCGGGTCGAAGAACACTGAAGCTTTCTTT. It specifies CASSVGSKNTEAFF.

V usage is TRBV6-5 and J usage is TRBJ1-5; D perhaps matches TRBD1 (5 bases). V lost 5 bases to trimming and J lost 6 bases, with 14 bases between them. This CDR3 comprises 14 residues. Germline lookup yields CDR1 MNHEY and CDR2 SVGAGI. The CDR3 loop reads CASSEQGVTQPQHF. For the CDR3, the DNA is TGTGCCAGCAGTGAGCAGGGAGTGACTCAGCCCCAGCATTTT.

J is TRBJ2-5 and V is TRBV30; TRBD2 matches at 7 bases. The germline gives CDR1 GTSNPN, CDR2 SVGIG (reference sequence). With V trimmed by 0 bases and J by 4 bases, 11 bases remained unmatched. This CDR3 has 16 residues. This CDR3 reads CAWSVLRGPGGETQYF. In DNA, the CDR3 is TGTGCCTGGAGTGTACTTCGGGGCCCGGGAGGAGAGACCCAGTACTTC.

The V gene is TRBV28, the J gene TRBJ2-3; D gene ambiguous. Germline CDR1 and CDR2: MDHEN and SYDVKM. Between the trimmed V and J ends, which lost 2 bases and 0 bases, there was a span of 15 bases. The CDR3 length is 17 residues. The CDR3 sequence: CASSLGQRPYSTDTQYF. Here the CDR3 DNA reads TGTGCCAGCAGTTTAGGGCAGCGTCCTTATAGCACAGATACGCAGTATTTT.

The rearrangement joins TRBV7-8 to TRBJ1-2; no clear D gene. The germline CDR1 and CDR2 sequences are SGHVS and FQNEAQ. V lost 3 bases to trimming and J lost 5 bases, with 10 bases between them. This CDR3 has 13 residues. CDR3 nucleotide sequence: TGTGCCAGCAGCTTCTTGGGTTCATATGGCTACACCTTC. Protein sequence: CASSFLGSYGYTF.

The chain is built from TRBV29-1 and TRBJ2-5; 7 nucleotides match TRBD2. The CDR3 consists of 13 residues. CDR1 and CDR2 from the germline V gene are SQVTM and ANQGSEA. The V and J ends lost 5 bases and 9 bases, in that order; junction bases with no gene match: 12. CDR3 DNA sequence: TGCAGCGTTTCTGCTAGTCTCCGGGAGGCCCAGTACTTC. It specifies CSVSASLREAQYF.

The rearrangement uses TRBV30 and TRBJ1-6; TRBD1 is a possible D gene (5 bases). The CDR3 contains 12 residues. Germline assignment: CDR1 GTSNPN and CDR2 SVGIG (reference sequence). V lost 7 bases, J lost 8 bases, and 12 bases lay in between. The CDR3 here is CAYGARYSPLHF. The CDR3 DNA follows: TGTGCCTATGGGGCACGCTATTCACCCCTCCACTTT.

This chain uses TRBV30 with TRBJ2-3, with 13 bases that match TRBD2. V shed 2 bases, J shed 6 bases, and the junction held 14 bases outside the gene matches. Germline V gene sequence: CDR1 GTSNPN, CDR2 SVGIG (reference sequence). The CDR3 sequence is 18 residues long. The CDR3 here is CAWSRFPGLAGTNDTQYF. For the CDR3, the DNA is TGTGCCTGGAGTCGATTTCCGGGACTAGCGGGGACAAACGATACGCAGTATTTT.

V and J are TRBV10-3 and TRBJ1-2; no reliable D call. CDR1 and CDR2 from the germline V gene are ENHRY and SYGVKD. V gave up 0 bases and J gave up 4 bases, with 6 bases separating them. CDR3 length equals 13 residues. The CDR3 bases are TGTGCCATCAGTGAGTCGAGGTCCTATGGCTACACCTTC. It translates to CAISESRSYGYTF.

The V and J genes are TRBV27 and TRBJ2-2, with TRBD1 matching 12 bases. Germline V gives CDR1 MNHEY, CDR2 SMNVEV (reference sequence). Trimming removed 2 bases from V and 3 bases from J; junction bases left unmatched: 4. The CDR3 totals 17 residues. This chain's CDR3 is CASSLKRDRGHTGELFF. CDR3 in DNA: TGTGCCAGCAGTTTAAAGCGGGACAGGGGGCACACCGGGGAGCTGTTTTTT.

The rearrangement joins TRBV6-5 to TRBJ2-6; TRBD1 matches at 7 bases. After removal of 7 bases from V and 4 bases from J, the junction contained 4 bases not matched to a gene. Germline V gene sequence: CDR1 MNHEY, CDR2 SVGAGI. This CDR3 is 14 amino acids long. The CDR3 protein is CASKLDRGANVLTF. The CDR3 DNA follows: TGTGCCAGCAAGTTGGACAGGGGGGCCAACGTCCTGACTTTC.

The chain uses TRBV6-6 and TRBJ1-5; D is unresolved. The V gene lost 8 bases and the J gene lost 0 bases, with 14 bases spanning the gap. Germline V CDR1 and CDR2: MNHNY, SVGAGI (reference sequence). The CDR3 spans 15 residues. CDR3 nucleotides: TGTGCCAGCCGTCCCCCTGGGAATAGCAATCAGCCCCAGCATTTT. It specifies CASRPPGNSNQPQHF.

The rearrangement joins TRBV4-2 to TRBJ2-2; 10 bases fit TRBD1. The V gene end was trimmed by 3 bases and the J gene end by 3 bases; junction bases not matched to a gene: 4. Germline CDR1 LGHNA, CDR2 YNFKEQ. The CDR3 is made up of 16 amino acids. This chain's CDR3 is CASSHAGTGDTGELFF. CDR3 in DNA: TGTGCCAGCAGCCACGCCGGGACAGGGGACACCGGGGAGCTGTTTTTT.

The V call is TRBV29-1, the J call TRBJ2-7, with 8 bases lining up with TRBD2. V lost 5 bases and J lost 5; bases outside the gene matches: 8. The V gene's germline CDR1 is SQVTM and CDR2 ANQGSEA. The CDR3 spans 13 residues. CDR3 coding DNA: TGCAGCGTTACCGGGACTAGTTGGGACGAGCAGTACTTC. It codes for CSVTGTSWDEQYF.